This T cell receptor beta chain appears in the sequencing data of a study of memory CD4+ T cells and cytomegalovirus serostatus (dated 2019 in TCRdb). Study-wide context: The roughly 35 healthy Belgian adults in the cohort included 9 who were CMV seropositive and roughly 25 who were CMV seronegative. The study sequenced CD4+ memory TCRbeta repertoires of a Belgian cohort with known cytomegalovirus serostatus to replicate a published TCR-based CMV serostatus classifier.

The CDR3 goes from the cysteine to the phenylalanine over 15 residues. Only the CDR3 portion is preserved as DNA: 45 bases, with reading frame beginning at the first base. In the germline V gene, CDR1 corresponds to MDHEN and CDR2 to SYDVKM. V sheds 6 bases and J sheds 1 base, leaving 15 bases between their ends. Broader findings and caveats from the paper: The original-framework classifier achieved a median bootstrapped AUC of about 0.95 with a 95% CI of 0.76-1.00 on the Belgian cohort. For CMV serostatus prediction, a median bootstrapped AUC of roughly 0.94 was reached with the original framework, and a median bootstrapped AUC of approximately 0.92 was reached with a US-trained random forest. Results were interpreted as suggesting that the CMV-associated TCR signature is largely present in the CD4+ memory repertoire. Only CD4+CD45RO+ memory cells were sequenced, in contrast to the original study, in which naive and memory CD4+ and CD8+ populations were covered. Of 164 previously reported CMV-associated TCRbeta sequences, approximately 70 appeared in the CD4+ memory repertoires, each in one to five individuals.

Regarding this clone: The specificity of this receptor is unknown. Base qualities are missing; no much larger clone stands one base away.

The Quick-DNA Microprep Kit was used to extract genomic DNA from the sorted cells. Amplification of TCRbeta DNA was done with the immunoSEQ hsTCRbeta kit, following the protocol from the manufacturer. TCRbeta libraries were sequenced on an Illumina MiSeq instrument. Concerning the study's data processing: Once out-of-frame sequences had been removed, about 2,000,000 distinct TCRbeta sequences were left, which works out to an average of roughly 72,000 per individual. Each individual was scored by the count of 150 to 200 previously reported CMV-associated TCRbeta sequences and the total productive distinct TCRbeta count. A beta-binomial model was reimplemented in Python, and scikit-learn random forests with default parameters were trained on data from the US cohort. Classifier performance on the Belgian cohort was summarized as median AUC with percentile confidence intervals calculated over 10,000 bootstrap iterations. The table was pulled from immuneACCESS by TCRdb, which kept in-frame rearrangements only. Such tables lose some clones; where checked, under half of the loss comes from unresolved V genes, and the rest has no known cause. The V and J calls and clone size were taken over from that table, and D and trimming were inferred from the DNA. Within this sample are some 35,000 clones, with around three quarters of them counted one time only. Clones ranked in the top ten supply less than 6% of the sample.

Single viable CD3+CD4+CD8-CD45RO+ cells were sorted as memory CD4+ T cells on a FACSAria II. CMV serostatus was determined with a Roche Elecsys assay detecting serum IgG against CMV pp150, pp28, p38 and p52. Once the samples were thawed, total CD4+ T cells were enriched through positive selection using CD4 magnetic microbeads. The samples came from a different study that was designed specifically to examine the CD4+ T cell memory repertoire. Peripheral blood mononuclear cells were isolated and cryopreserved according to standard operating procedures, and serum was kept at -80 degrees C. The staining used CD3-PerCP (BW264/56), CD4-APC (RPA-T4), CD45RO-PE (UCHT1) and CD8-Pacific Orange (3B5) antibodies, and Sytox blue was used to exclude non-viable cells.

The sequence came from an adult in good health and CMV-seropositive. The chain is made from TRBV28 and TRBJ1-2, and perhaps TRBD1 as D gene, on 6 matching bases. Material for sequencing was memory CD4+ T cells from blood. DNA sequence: TGTGCCAGCAGCTACCCCCAGGGGCATAACTATGGCTACACCTTC. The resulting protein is CASSYPQGHNYGYTF.